A single sample gave rise to the 9 T cell receptor beta chains below, sequenced in a study of OX40 agonist ivuxolimab in advanced cancers. Some clones are missing from TCRdb's copy, which holds only in-frame ones; the method was immunoSEQ multiplex PCR. Of some 81,000 clones in the sample, about 86% are singletons; the top ten hold about 2%. The material was CD4+ or CD8+ T cells sorted from blood, obtained in a trial of the OX40 agonist ivuxolimab. Receptors originate from an adult with an advanced solid tumor such as melanoma, head and neck, liver or kidney cancer.

V and J are TRBV5-4 and TRBJ2-7; weak D call: TRBD2 (6 bases). The germline V and J ends were trimmed by 4 bases and 3 bases, with 14 bases remaining between them. From germline, CDR1 is SGHNT and CDR2 YYREEE (reference sequence). The CDR3 spans 14 residues. The CDR3 DNA sequence: TGTGCCAGCAGCCCGACGCGGGACGGCTACGAGCAGTACTTC. Residues: CASSPTRDGYEQYF.

Relative to its sample, this clone is medium-sized. DNA for the CDR3: TGTGCCAGCTCAAGGGACAGAACAGGCTCCTCACCCCTCCACTTT. Translating gives CASSRDRTGSSPLHF. The V call is TRBV18, the J call TRBJ1-6, with 7 bases aligning to TRBD1. After removal of 5 bases from V and 10 bases from J, the junction contained 11 bases not matched to a gene. The CDR3 has 15 residues. Germline V gene data show CDR1 as KGHSH and CDR2 as LQKENI.

The chain joins TRBV11-2 to TRBJ1-1; D gene unclear. The CDR3 has 14 amino acids. The V end lost 4 bases, the J end lost 0 bases, and 9 bases lay between the germline ends. Germline CDR1 is SGHAT and CDR2 is FQNNGV. The CDR3 here is CASSYSFMNTEAFF. In nucleotides, the CDR3 is TGTGCCAGCAGCTACAGCTTCATGAACACTGAAGCTTTCTTT.

V is TRBV5-4 and J is TRBJ2-3, with 10 bases aligning to TRBD2. The CDR3 has 17 residues. With V trimmed by 0 bases and J by 4 bases, 8 bases remained unmatched. Germline V gene lookup returns CDR1 SGHNT and CDR2 YYREEE (reference sequence). The CDR3 sequence is CASSLGYASGGADTQYF. Here the CDR3 DNA reads TGTGCCAGCAGCTTGGGGTACGCTAGCGGGGGCGCAGATACGCAGTATTTT.

The chain couples TRBV5-4 to TRBJ2-7; D is unresolved. Germline CDR1 reads SGHNT; CDR2 reads YYREEE (reference sequence). Trimming shortened V by 1 base and J by 7 bases, and 15 bases separated the two germline ends. This CDR3 comprises 14 residues. The CDR3 sequence: CASSLNRGAWEQYF. The CDR3 nucleotides read TGTGCCAGCAGCTTGAACAGAGGCGCATGGGAGCAGTACTTC.

The chain employs TRBV4-1 and TRBJ2-6, with D hard to call. The CDR3 is 17 residues long. V was trimmed by 3 bases and J by 1 base, leaving 13 bases between them. Per germline, CDR1 MGHRA and CDR2 YSYEKL. CDR3 region: CASSQNHPGSGANVLTF. CDR3 DNA: TGCGCCAGCAGCCAGAACCACCCGGGTTCTGGGGCCAACGTCCTGACTTTC.

The gene calls are TRBV5-1 and TRBJ2-2; perhaps D is TRBD1 or TRBD2 (5 bases each). This CDR3 contains 21 residues. CDR1 SGHRS and CDR2 YFSETQ come from the germline V gene. The V and J ends lost 5 bases and 6 bases respectively, with 35 bases between them. CDR3 nucleotide sequence: TGCGCCAGCAGACTCGACACCGCGGACTGGATTAGGGGATCCAGACCCGGGGAGCTGTTTTTT. Amino acid sequence: CASRLDTADWIRGSRPGELFF.

The genes are TRBV9 and TRBJ2-3; D remains ambiguous. CDR1 is SGDLS and CDR2 is YYNGEE in the germline V gene. The CDR3 consists of 13 residues. V was cut by 0 bases and J by 6 bases, with 8 bases left in between. The CDR3 DNA sequence: TGTGCCAGCAGCGTAGAATCGCGGGATACGCAGTATTTT. It is translated as CASSVESRDTQYF. The full variable domain, completed using reference TRBV9 and TRBJ2-3, is DSGVTQTPKHLITATGQRVTLRCSPRSGDLSVYWYQQSLDQGLQFLIQYYNGEERAKGNILERFSAQQFPDLHSELNLSSLELGDSALYFCASSVESRDTQYFGPGTRLTVL.

The CDR3 DNA follows: TGTGCCAGCACCAAAGGGACTAGCGGGTGCCCAGATACGCAGTATTTT. This translates into CASTKGTSGCPDTQYF. V and J are TRBV6-7 and TRBJ2-3, with 12 bases fitting TRBD2. TRBV6-7 is an ORF, with its function uncertain. V was clipped by 7 bases and J by 4 bases; unmatched bases: 9. The CDR3 is 16 amino acids.